This T cell receptor (beta chain) originates from a study of blood T cell repertoires in COVID-19. The wider study: PBMCs, B-cell-depleted T cells, or T cells were the source of the cDNA or gDNA that made up the material.

Per the original data handling: Estimates of nucleated cell counts were drawn from the amplification of reference gene primers. Using immunoSEQ multiplex PCR, the repertoire was profiled, and TCRdb retains in-frame clones only, with some absent. V and J calls and clone size are given by that table; D and trimming were obtained from the DNA. The repertoire has roughly 180,000 clones, approximately 87% of them found once; the top ten carry less than 25%. Germline trimming cut 5 bases from V and 7 bases from J; bases unmatched to any gene: 6. This CDR3 spans 14 amino acids. The germline V gene encodes CDR1 MNHEY and CDR2 SMNVEV (reference sequence).

Sequencing input: peripheral blood. The clonotype was recovered from a man between 70 and 80 years old with active or convalescent COVID-19. The chain recombines TRBV27 with TRBJ1-5, with 9 bases that match TRBD1. CDR3 DNA sequence: TGTGCCAGCAGTCGAACAGGGGGCTGGCAGCCCCAGCATTTT. Protein sequence: CASSRTGGWQPQHF.